This T cell receptor (beta chain) came from a study of T cell repertoires in cytomegalovirus infection. The wider study: As its CMV epitopes, the study selected recently identified HLA-C-restricted and well-studied HLA-B-restricted targets. Carrying CMV and the relevant HLA type showed in public TCR beta signatures. Regarding the study as a whole: What dominated the ex vivo response were HLA-C-restricted CMV-specific TCR beta clonotypes. Summed frequency of shared TCR beta families picked out CMV carriers who also had the relevant HLA.

Points on this clonotype: No antigen is known for it.

Germline assignment: CDR1 SGDLS and CDR2 YYNGEE. CDR3 length equals 15 residues. V shed 4 bases, J shed 5 bases, and the junction held 4 bases outside the gene matches. Each CDR3 protein is one row after TCRdb ran MiXCR on the reads. The data show 86,000 or so distinct CDR3 sequences, roughly a quarter seen once. The sequenced sample was CD8+ T cells from cultured PBMCs, obtained from culture after CMV antigen stimulation. The clonotype originates from a human donor in good health (CMV status not recorded). Some clones in this sample may be carry-over from other donors' samples. The chain links TRBV9 to TRBJ2-5, with 14 bases matching TRBD2. CDR3 nucleotide sequence: TGTGCCAGCAGCCAGACTAGCGGGAGGGGGGAGACCCAGTACTTC. This codes for CASSQTSGRGETQYF.